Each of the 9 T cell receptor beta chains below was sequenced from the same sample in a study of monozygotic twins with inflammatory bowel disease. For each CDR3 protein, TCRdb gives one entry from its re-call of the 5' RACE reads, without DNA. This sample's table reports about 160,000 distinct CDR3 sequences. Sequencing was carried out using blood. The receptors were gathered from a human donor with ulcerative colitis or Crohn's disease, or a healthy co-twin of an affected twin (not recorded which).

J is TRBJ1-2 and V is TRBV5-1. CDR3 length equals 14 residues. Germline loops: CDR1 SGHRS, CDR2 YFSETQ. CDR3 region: CASSFGSSNYGYTF. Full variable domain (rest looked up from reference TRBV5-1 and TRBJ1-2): KAGVTQTPRYLIKTRGQQVTLSCSPISGHRSVSWYQQTPGQGLQFLFEYFSETQRNKGNFPGRFSGRQFSNSRSEMNVSTLELGDSALYLCASSFGSSNYGYTFGSGTRLTVV.

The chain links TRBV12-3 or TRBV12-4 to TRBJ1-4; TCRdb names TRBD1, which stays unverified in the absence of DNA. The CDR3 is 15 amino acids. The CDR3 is CASSLIKGAEEKLFF.

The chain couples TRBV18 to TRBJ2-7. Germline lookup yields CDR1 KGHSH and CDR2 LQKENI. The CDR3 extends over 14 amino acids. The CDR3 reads CASSPPAKRSEQYF.

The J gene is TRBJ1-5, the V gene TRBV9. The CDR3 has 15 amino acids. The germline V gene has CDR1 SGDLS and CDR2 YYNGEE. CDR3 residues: CASSASGRGDQLQHF.

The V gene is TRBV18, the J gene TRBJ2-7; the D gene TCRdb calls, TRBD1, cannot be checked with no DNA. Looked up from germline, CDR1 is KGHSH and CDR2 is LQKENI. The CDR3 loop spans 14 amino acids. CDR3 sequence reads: CASSKGGLNYEQYF.

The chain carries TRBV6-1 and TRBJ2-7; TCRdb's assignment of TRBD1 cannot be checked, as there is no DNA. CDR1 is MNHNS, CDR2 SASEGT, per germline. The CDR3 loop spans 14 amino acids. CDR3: CASSPGQAEYEQYF.

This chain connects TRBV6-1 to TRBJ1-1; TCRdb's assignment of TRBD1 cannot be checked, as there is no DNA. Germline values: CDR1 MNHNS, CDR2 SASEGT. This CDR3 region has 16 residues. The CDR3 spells CASSLASGTGGTEAFF.

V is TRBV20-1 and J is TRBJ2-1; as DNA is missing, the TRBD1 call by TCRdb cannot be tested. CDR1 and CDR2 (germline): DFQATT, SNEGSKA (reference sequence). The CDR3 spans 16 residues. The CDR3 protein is CSARDRLAGGLDEQFF.

CDR3 amino acids: CSASIIYNEQFF. This sequence joins TRBV20-1 and TRBJ2-1. CDR1 DFQATT and CDR2 SNEGSKA come from the germline V gene (reference sequence). The CDR3 spans 12 residues.